These T cell receptor beta chains were read from a single sample in a study of metastatic and nonmetastatic thyroid tumors. TCRdb ran MiXCR on the PCR reads. The sample yields approximately 13,000 clones, approximately 23% seen once. Specimen: adjacent normal tissue. The receptors derive from a female donor with papillary thyroid cancer or a benign thyroid nodule (not recorded which). Some clones in this sample may be carry-over from other donors' samples. Both conserved end residues are part of each CDR3. Some rows have no size entry. The others give once, few or many, or a class for an expanded clone.

j_call clone_size v_call cdr3_aa
TRBJ2-2 few TRBV19 CASSIFNGGLFF
TRBJ2-2 few TRBV28 CASSFTGGRGAGELFF
TRBJ2-7 . TRBV11-2 CASSNAGAREQYF
TRBJ2-7 medium-sized TRBV11-3 CASSSADRTYEQYF
TRBJ2-7 . TRBV27 CASSLYQGADEQYF
TRBJ1-2 many TRBV20-1 CSAATDFYGYTF
TRBJ1-5 medium-sized TRBV19 CASVPSGGGQPQHF
TRBJ2-7 . TRBV7-5 CISVPEARPNSYEQYF
TRBJ2-2 few TRBV12-5 CASAFSGTYTGELFF
TRBJ1-2 few TRBV19 CVSQVHHNYGYTF
TRBJ2-3 few TRBV4-1 CASSQVGADTQYF
TRBJ2-7 few TRBV7-8 CASSSSPGQGVEQYF
TRBJ2-5 many TRBV9 CASSVSVQETQYF
TRBJ1-2 . TRBV6-1 CACSGGVLPYGYTF